The source of this TCR beta chain is a study of beta chain features in type 1 diabetes. Study summary: No patient-donor differences in age, gender, total cells or subset yield.

Germline values: CDR1 SGHRS, CDR2 YFSETQ. This CDR3 is built from 13 residues. Trimming pared 1 base from V and 4 bases from J, leaving 9 bases between. In this sample, this clone turned up a few times. What it binds is unknown. Study-level results: Insertions were fewer and deletions more numerous at VDJ junctions in type 1 diabetes patients. The similarity of naive, central memory and Treg TCRB repertoires appeared greater among patients than among healthy donors. The study found moderately but significantly shorter TCRB CDR3s in all four CD4+ subsets of Type 1 diabetes patients.

Expressed TCRB transcripts got sequenced, as all isolated RNA was reverse transcribed. Samples of naive, central memory and regulatory T cells yielded a mean of around 4 million reads. Sequencing was performed with immunoSEQ multiplex PCR; in TCRdb, only in-frame clones are kept and a portion is missing. The sample contains hundreds of thousands of clones, more than 13% of which appear only once. This sequence was found in a man aged 18 to 29 with type 1 diabetes. The chain is built from TRBV5-1 and TRBJ2-7; no definite D call. Input material: naive CD4+ T cells from blood. CDR3 nucleotides: TGCGCCAGCAGCTTGAACAGCTTGTACGAGCAGTACTTC. Amino acid sequence: CASSLNSLYEQYF.